The 7 T cell receptor beta chains below all came from one sample that was sequenced in a study of T cells after yellow fever vaccination (dated by TCRdb to the late 2010s). The method was 5' RACE. The listed sequencing device is Illumina NovaSeq 6000. TCRdb passed the public sequencing reads through fastp at Q25 and MiXCR, retaining productive beta sequences. Rows with one shared CDR3 protein collapse into an entry with the most common genes and DNA. The sample table contains 300,000 to 400,000 distinct CDR3 sequences; only one count was recorded for around 11% of them. 3% to 3.5% of the sample rests with the top ten. The sample's treatment or condition label, in plain terms: live attenuated yellow fever vaccine strain. The sample here was CD4+ T cells sorted from PBMCs, taken 45 days after the yellow fever booster vaccination. Source of these receptors: a man in his late teens or twenties who received the YFV17D yellow fever vaccine.

This clonotype was observed many times. The junction differs from germline at one of its ends, possibly a read error. The CDR3 DNA is TGTGCTAGCAGCCCCGGACTAGCGGCCCATGAGCAGTTCTTC. Protein: CASSPGLAAHEQFF. The chain has TRBV7-7 and TRBJ2-1, with 10 positions matching TRBD2. The CDR3 loop spans 14 amino acids. Per the germline V gene, CDR1 is SSHAT and CDR2 is FNYEAQ (reference sequence).

V and J are TRBV29-1 and TRBJ1-5; D not resolved. Trimming took 4 bases from V and 3 from J, leaving 13 bases between them. Germline V gene lookup returns CDR1 SQVTM and CDR2 ANQGSEA. The CDR3 has 14 amino acids. The CDR3 is CSVAAVGFNQPQHF. The CDR3 nucleotides read TGCAGCGTTGCCGCAGTGGGATTCAATCAGCCCCAGCATTTT.

The genes are TRBV12-3 or TRBV12-4 and TRBJ1-1; no definite D call. V shed 1 base and J shed 1 base, with 4 bases lying between them. The length of the CDR3 is 13 residues. The CDR3 is CASSLVANTEAFF. The CDR3 DNA reads TGTGCCAGCAGTTTAGTTGCGAACACTGAAGCTTTCTTT.

A few counts support this clonotype. The CDR3 DNA is TGTGCCAGCAGCATCTCTGGAAACACCATATATTTT. It specifies CASSISGNTIYF. The gene calls are TRBV6-6 and TRBJ1-3; D unresolved. Trimming cost V 6 bases and J 0 bases, with 3 bases left between them. The CDR3 extends over 12 amino acids. Germline CDR1 reads MNHNY; CDR2 reads SVGAGI (reference sequence).

The rearrangement joins TRBV20-1 to TRBJ2-5; possibly TRBD2 for D (6 bases). The V end was cut by 5 bases, the J end by 5 bases, with 21 bases between. The germline CDR1 and CDR2 sequences are DFQATT and SNEGSKA (reference sequence). The CDR3 totals 15 residues. CDR3 sequence: CSAPYPGGAPETQYF. In DNA, the CDR3 is TGCAGTGCTCCATACCCAGGAGGGGCCCCGGAGACCCAGTACTTC.

This clonotype was detected a few times. V and J are TRBV5-1 and TRBJ2-7; D gene ambiguous. Germline V lookup: CDR1 SGHRS, CDR2 YFSETQ. The V and J ends lost 10 bases and 2 bases respectively, with 19 bases between them. The CDR3 extends over 14 amino acids. For the CDR3, the DNA is TGCGCCTCCCATCTGGACCCGGCAACCTACGAGCAGTACTTC. It translates to CASHLDPATYEQYF.

This rearrangement joins TRBV10-3 to TRBJ2-4; D is ambiguous. Germline values: CDR1 ENHRY, CDR2 SYGVKD. V was clipped by 3 bases and J by 6 bases, with 6 bases between them. The CDR3 is made up of 12 amino acids. The CDR3 nucleotides are TGTGCCATCAGTGACACGGGAAACATTCAGTACTTC. Translated, it gives CAISDTGNIQYF.